This TCR beta chain was sequenced in a study of Siglec-9 on CD8 T cells in melanoma (dated 2019 in TCRdb). For the wider study: The study examined the expression of Siglec-9 on CD8+ T cells and how Siglec-9 regulates T cells within the melanoma tumor microenvironment. The study at large found these results: According to the reported findings, Siglec-9 marked and regulated a subset of effector memory CD8+ T cells that seemed to build up inside melanoma tumors.

With regard to this clone: It lacks a known antigen. Per-base quality was not reported, and no clone a single base away is much larger than it.

Library method: the immunoSEQ multiplex PCR assay. TCRdb's version of the immuneACCESS table is confined to in-frame rearrangements and falls short of the full clone set. An unresolved V gene accounts for under half of the shortfall where checked; the remainder is of unknown origin. Recorded for this sample are about 33,000 clones; about 86% of them occurred a single time. The ten largest clones capture roughly 1.8% of the sample. Sequencing was done on a sample of Siglec-9- CD8+ T cells sorted from blood. The cell subset or site label corresponds to: CD8 T cells lacking Siglec-9. The receptor's source is a human donor in good health.

The bases read TGTGCCACCAGCCGGACAGGGGCCATTACTGGAAACACCATATATTTT. It encodes CATSRTGAITGNTIYF. The receptor chain draws on TRBV15 and TRBJ1-3, with 9 middle bases fitting TRBD1. Spanning cysteine to phenylalanine, the CDR3 consists of 16 amino acids. The CDR3 DNA has 48 bases and is translated from base 1. Here V drops 5 bases and J drops 2 bases, and the junction holds 7 bases not matched to any gene. From a lookup of the germline V gene (reference sequence), CDR1 and CDR2 are LNHNV and YYDKDF. Where the CDR3 stops, the reference TRBV15 and TRBJ1-3 genes take over; the full variable domain is DAMVIQNPRYQVTQFGKPVTLSCSQTLNHNVMYWYQQKSSQAPKLLFHYYDKDFNNEADTPDNFQSRRPNTSFCFLDIRSPGLGDTAMYLCATSRTGAITGNTIYFGEGSWLTVV.